One sample yielded the 32 T cell receptor beta chains listed below, sequenced in a study of blood T cell repertoires in COVID-19. Libraries were prepared by immunoSEQ multiplex PCR; TCRdb keeps only in-frame clonotypes and omits some of them. Altogether about 120,000 clones are present, around three quarters being singletons, with the ten largest covering 3.5% to 4.5%. Sequenced sample: peripheral blood. The receptor source for this set is a woman aged 80 or over with acute or convalescent COVID-19.

The sample holds a few counts of this clone. The chain employs TRBV30 and TRBJ1-5; 11 bases fit TRBD1. The CDR3 extends over 15 amino acids. V dropped 7 bases and J dropped 1; count of bases not matched to a gene: 6. Per the germline V gene, CDR1 is GTSNPN and CDR2 is SVGIG (reference sequence). The DNA of the CDR3 is TGTGCCTTGGACAGGGGGCAGGGGAGCAATCAGCCCCAGCATTTT. This gives the protein CALDRGQGSNQPQHF.

V is TRBV7-7 and J is TRBJ2-3; 10 nucleotides align to TRBD2. This CDR3 has 15 residues. V dropped 5 bases and J dropped 2; count of bases not matched to a gene: 4. Germline V gives CDR1 SSHAT, CDR2 FNYEAQ (reference sequence). The CDR3 loop is CASSQAGGDTDTQYF. For the CDR3, the DNA is TGTGCCAGCAGCCAAGCGGGGGGGGACACAGATACGCAGTATTTT. Combining the CDR3 with reference TRBV7-7 and TRBJ2-3 gives the whole variable domain GAGVSQSPRYKVTKRGQDVTLRCDPISSHATLYWYQQALGQGPEFLTYFNYEAQPDKSGLPSDRFSAERPEGSISTLTIQRTEQRDSAMYRCASSQAGGDTDTQYFGPGTRLTVL.

The J gene is TRBJ2-7, the V gene TRBV11-2; 9 bases map to TRBD1. The V gene end was trimmed by 3 bases and the J gene end by 6 bases; junction bases not matched to a gene: 6. The CDR3 contains 14 residues. The germline CDR1 and CDR2 sequences are SGHAT and FQNNGV. CDR3 amino acids: CASSFGTGNLEQYF. The DNA for the CDR3 is TGTGCCAGCAGCTTCGGGACAGGGAATCTCGAGCAGTACTTC. The variable domain in full, with the rest retrieved from reference TRBV11-2 and TRBJ2-7, is EAGVAQSPRYKIIEKRQSVAFWCNPISGHATLYWYQQILGQGPKLLIQFQNNGVVDDSQLPKDRFSAERLKGVDSTLKIQPAKLEDSAVYLCASSFGTGNLEQYFGPGTRLTVT.

For this clone: The identical CDR3 is also encoded by other nucleotide sequences in the sample. The chain couples TRBV11-3 to TRBJ2-2, with D perhaps TRBD2 (6 bases). The germline V gene encodes CDR1 SGHNT and CDR2 YENEEA. V was clipped by 5 bases and J by 2 bases, with 9 bases between them. The CDR3 contains 14 residues. CDR3 loop: CASSLGLNTGELFF. As DNA, the CDR3 is TGTGCCAGCAGCCTTGGACTAAACACCGGGGAGCTGTTTTTT.

The chain is built from TRBV20-1 and TRBJ1-1, with D uncertain. The V end was cut by 2 bases, the J end by 4 bases, with 5 bases between. CDR3 length equals 11 residues. CDR1 DFQATT and CDR2 SNEGSKA come from the germline V gene (reference sequence). CDR3 protein: CSARSVTEAFF. CDR3 bases: TGCAGTGCTAGATCGGTCACTGAAGCTTTCTTT.

Only a few counts were recorded for this clone. The chain joins TRBV9 to TRBJ2-7, with 7 bases aligning to TRBD1. J was trimmed by 1 base and V by 0 bases; bases with no gene match: 4. Germline V CDR1 and CDR2: SGDLS, YYNGEE. The CDR3 consists of 15 residues. The CDR3 reads CASSVEDRESYEQYF. For the CDR3, the DNA is TGTGCCAGCAGCGTAGAAGACAGGGAATCCTACGAGCAGTACTTC. Full variable domain (missing parts from reference TRBV9 and TRBJ2-7): DSGVTQTPKHLITATGQRVTLRCSPRSGDLSVYWYQQSLDQGLQFLIQYYNGEERAKGNILERFSAQQFPDLHSELNLSSLELGDSALYFCASSVEDRESYEQYFGPGTRLTVT.

This chain connects TRBV27 to TRBJ1-6; 11 positions agree with TRBD1. The J segment lost 10 bases and the V segment lost 4 bases, leaving 3 bases of the junction unmatched. Germline assignment: CDR1 MNHEY and CDR2 SMNVEV (reference sequence). CDR3 size: 14 residues. The CDR3 region is CASSSGQGASPLHF. In DNA, the CDR3 is TGTGCCAGCAGTTCCGGACAGGGGGCCTCACCCCTCCACTTT.

This clone was recorded once. The chain has TRBV5-8 and TRBJ2-3, with D possibly being TRBD2 (6 bases). The CDR3 length is 17 residues. Germline V gene lookup returns CDR1 SGHTS and CDR2 YDEGEE. V lost 0 bases, J lost 0 bases, and 14 bases lay in between. The CDR3 bases are TGTGCCAGCAGCTTGGGGGTCGTCGGGGGAAGCACAGATACGCAGTATTTT. Its protein product is CASSLGVVGGSTDTQYF.

This chain uses TRBV5-8 with TRBJ2-3; TRBD2 matches 9 bases. Germline CDR1 and CDR2: SGHTS and YDEGEE. This CDR3 is 17 amino acids long. The junction had 10 bases not matched to a gene; V was cut back by 0 bases and J by 5 bases. The CDR3: CASSLARGGGAGDTQYF. CDR3 nucleotides: TGTGCCAGCAGCTTGGCCCGCGGCGGGGGGGCAGGAGATACGCAGTATTTT. Complete variable domain (other parts from reference TRBV5-8 and TRBJ2-3): EAGVTQSPTHLIKTRGQQATLRCSPISGHTSVYWYQQALGLGLQFLLWYDEGEERNRGNFPPRFSGRQFPNYSSELNVNALELEDSALYLCASSLARGGGAGDTQYFGPGTRLTVL.

The chain is built from TRBV11-1 and TRBJ2-7, with D unresolved. Germline lookup yields CDR1 SGHAT and CDR2 FQDESV (reference sequence). The CDR3 has 14 residues. Trimming cost V 0 bases and J 5 bases, with 11 bases left between them. The CDR3 here is CASSLAGLDNEQYF. CDR3 DNA: TGTGCCAGCAGCTTAGCGGGCCTCGACAACGAGCAGTACTTC.

The rearrangement links TRBV7-8 to TRBJ2-2; 12 nucleotides line up with TRBD1. V lost 7 bases, J lost 7 bases, and 10 bases stayed unmatched. This CDR3 has 16 residues. Germline assignment: CDR1 SGHVS and CDR2 FQNEAQ. CDR3 protein: CASTTGTGGENGELFF. The CDR3 bases are TGTGCCAGCACTACCGGGACAGGGGGCGAGAACGGGGAGCTGTTTTTT.

The chain carries TRBV5-1 and TRBJ2-1, with 9 bases aligning to TRBD1. In germline, CDR1 is SGHRS, CDR2 YFSETQ. The junction had 2 bases not matched to a gene; V was cut back by 0 bases and J by 4 bases. This CDR3 is built from 15 residues. The CDR3 DNA is TGCGCCAGCAGCTTGGGACAGGGGGTTTACAATGAGCAGTTCTTC. It yields the protein CASSLGQGVYNEQFF.

This chain joins TRBV6-5 and TRBJ2-2, with 7 bases identical to TRBD2. Trimming removed 6 bases from V and 5 bases from J; junction bases left unmatched: 6. The length of the CDR3 is 14 residues. Germline CDR1 is MNHEY and CDR2 is SVGAGI. CDR3 sequence (DNA): TGTGCCAGCAGCGAGGGGAGGGTTACCGGGGAGCTGTTTTTT. The encoded protein is CASSEGRVTGELFF.

V gene TRBV2 combines with J gene TRBJ1-4; D possibly corresponds to TRBD1 (6 bases). Looked up from germline, CDR1 is SNHLY and CDR2 is FYNNEI. V lost 6 bases and J lost 4, with 12 bases in between. The CDR3 runs 14 residues. The CDR3 coding sequence is TGTGCCAGCAGGTTGGAACAGGGTAATGAAAAACTGTTTTTT. This codes for CASRLEQGNEKLFF.

The CDR3 loop reads CASNLDRGLNEQYF. In DNA form, the CDR3 reads TGTGCCAGCAACCTAGACAGGGGGCTCAACGAGCAGTACTTC. The V gene is TRBV6-5, the J gene TRBJ2-7; TRBD1 aligns across 10 bases. In germline, CDR1 is MNHEY, CDR2 SVGAGI. Unmatched junction bases numbered 8, after V lost 7 bases and J lost 5 bases. The CDR3 covers 14 residues.

This clone is a singleton in its sample. The J gene is TRBJ1-1, the V gene TRBV6-5; D may be TRBD1 (6 bases). The germline V and J ends were trimmed by 6 bases and 1 base, with 12 bases remaining between them. Germline V gene data show CDR1 as MNHEY and CDR2 as SVGAGI. The CDR3 has 14 amino acids. The CDR3 loop is CASSNQGRNTEAFF. The CDR3 DNA reads as TGTGCCAGCAGCAATCAGGGGAGGAACACTGAAGCTTTCTTT.

The V call is TRBV28, the J call TRBJ1-2, with D unclear. Germline loops: CDR1 MDHEN, CDR2 SYDVKM. V was shortened by 5 bases and J by 5 bases, with 21 bases between the two germline ends. The CDR3 has 16 amino acids. Written as DNA, the CDR3 is TGTGCCAGCAGTCCCCTCGGGTCCTTCCGGGGTTATGGCTACACCTTC. Amino acids: CASSPLGSFRGYGYTF.

This chain connects TRBV9 to TRBJ1-4; the match to TRBD1 covers 9 bases. The CDR3 is made up of 14 amino acids. After removal of 3 bases from V and 8 bases from J, the junction contained 5 bases not matched to a gene. Germline V lookup: CDR1 SGDLS, CDR2 YYNGEE. The CDR3 loop reads CASSARTGEEKLFF. CDR3 bases: TGTGCCAGCAGCGCCCGGACAGGGGAAGAAAAACTGTTTTTT.

This clone was seen more than once but under ten times. The chain's CDR3 is CASHSGGTGYGYTF. Written as DNA, the CDR3 is TGTGCCAGCCACTCAGGTGGGACAGGCTATGGCTACACCTTC. The chain uses TRBV5-6 and TRBJ1-2, with TRBD1 matching over 8 bases. The CDR3 sequence is 14 residues long. With 7 bases clipped from V and 4 bases from J, the junction kept 9 bases outside the gene matches. From germline, CDR1 is SGHDT and CDR2 YYEEEE. Looking up the rest from reference TRBV5-6 and TRBJ1-2 gives the full variable domain: DAGVTQSPTHLIKTRGQQVTLRCSPKSGHDTVSWYQQALGQGPQFIFQYYEEEERQRGNFPDRFSGHQFPNYSSELNVNALLLGDSALYLCASHSGGTGYGYTFGSGTRLTVV.

This chain uses TRBV2 with TRBJ1-1, with 8 bases lining up with TRBD1. Germline lookup yields CDR1 SNHLY and CDR2 FYNNEI. The length of the CDR3 is 14 residues. The V segment lost 7 bases and the J segment 11 bases; nucleotides outside the gene matches: 15. The CDR3, as DNA: TGTGCCAGCACGCCCGGGACAGGACTTACCGACGCTTTCTTT. Translating gives CASTPGTGLTDAFF.

The chain recombines TRBV25-1 with TRBJ1-1; 8 bases align to TRBD1. The length of the CDR3 is 13 residues. Germline-derived CDR1 and CDR2 are MGHDK and SYGVNS. V dropped 7 bases and J dropped 4; count of bases not matched to a gene: 5. The CDR3 DNA reads TGTGCCAGCAATCAACAGGGGGTCACTGAAGCTTTCTTT. This encodes CASNQQGVTEAFF.

This chain links TRBV9 with TRBJ2-7, with 11 bases aligning to TRBD2. Looked up from germline, CDR1 is SGDLS and CDR2 is YYNGEE. The ends lost 0 bases at V and 6 bases at J; junction bases unmatched: 8. This CDR3 has 16 amino acids. The CDR3: CASSVGSLAGGGEQYF. DNA for the CDR3: TGTGCCAGCAGCGTAGGGTCATTAGCGGGAGGGGGCGAGCAGTACTTC.

The rearrangement uses TRBV2 and TRBJ2-1; tentative D call: TRBD1 (6 bases). The CDR3 runs 18 residues. The V end was cut by 4 bases, the J end by 2 bases, with 21 bases between. The germline gives CDR1 SNHLY, CDR2 FYNNEI. Written as DNA, the CDR3 is TGTGCCAGCAGTGTGTCTTTATTCAGGGACAAAACCTACAATGAGCAGTTCTTC. It encodes CASSVSLFRDKTYNEQFF.

The chain recombines TRBV5-5 with TRBJ2-3, with 8 bases identical to TRBD2. The CDR3 runs to 17 residues. V shed 1 base and J 4 bases; nucleotides not matched to a gene: 11. CDR1 and CDR2 from the germline V gene are SGHKS and YYEKEE (reference sequence). Here the CDR3 reads CASSLLPSAGGSDTQYF. CDR3 DNA sequence: TGTGCCAGCAGCTTGCTTCCTTCGGCGGGAGGTTCAGATACGCAGTATTTT.

The rearrangement links TRBV10-3 to TRBJ2-3, with D perhaps matching TRBD1 (5 bases). CDR1 and CDR2 from the germline V gene are ENHRY and SYGVKD. With 3 bases removed from V and 1 base from J, the gap between germline ends came to 11 bases. The CDR3 consists of 15 residues. The CDR3 DNA reads TGTGCCATCAGTGAATATAGGGGCCGCACAGATACGCAGTATTTT. Amino acids: CAISEYRGRTDTQYF.

CDR3 loop: CASSESGYEGTEAFF. DNA for the CDR3: TGCGCCAGCAGTGAGTCAGGGTATGAGGGTACTGAAGCTTTCTTT. The V call is TRBV10-1, the J call TRBJ1-1; no clear D. V dropped 0 bases and J dropped 5 bases, with 13 bases sitting between them. The CDR3 has 15 residues. Looked up from germline, CDR1 is WNHNN and CDR2 is SYGVQD (reference sequence).

The chain links TRBV11-2 to TRBJ1-1; D unclear. This CDR3 has 16 residues. V was pared by 5 bases and J by 5 bases, with 21 bases between. The germline gives CDR1 SGHAT, CDR2 FQNNGV. The CDR3 is CASSEGQRHRATEAFF. The CDR3, as DNA: TGTGCCAGCAGCGAGGGCCAGAGGCATAGAGCTACTGAAGCTTTCTTT.

The chain joins TRBV7-9 to TRBJ1-1; no reliable D call. There are 13 residues in the CDR3. V dropped 3 bases and J dropped 9 bases, with 14 bases sitting between them. Germline CDR1 reads SEHNR; CDR2 reads FQNEAQ (reference sequence). CDR3 sequence: CASSLDPGWKAFF. CDR3 nucleotide sequence: TGTGCCAGCAGCTTGGATCCCGGGTGGAAAGCTTTCTTT.

The rearrangement links TRBV7-2 to TRBJ2-1, with a tentative D call TRBD2 (6 bases). V lost 0 bases, J lost 7 bases, and 13 bases lay in between. This CDR3 contains 15 residues. From germline, CDR1 is SGHTA and CDR2 FQGNSA. CDR3 nucleotides: TGTGCCAGCAGCTTAGCGGGGGGAAAGATGAATGAGCAGTTCTTC. This sequence encodes CASSLAGGKMNEQFF.

The CDR3 sequence: CASSQGRGAIPQHF. In DNA, the CDR3 is TGTGCCAGCAGCCAAGGCCGGGGGGCGATTCCCCAGCATTTT. The chain employs TRBV3-1 (or the pseudogene TRBV3-2) and TRBJ1-5, with a possible D match to TRBD1 (6 bases). V dropped 1 base and J dropped 10 bases, with 14 bases sitting between them. The CDR3 consists of 14 residues. Germline CDR1 LGHDT, CDR2 YNNKEL (reference sequence).

This chain joins TRBV19 and TRBJ1-4; D is unresolved. The CDR3 contains 13 residues. The V end lost 9 bases, the J end lost 7 bases, and 15 bases lay between the germline ends. Per germline, CDR1 LNHDA and CDR2 SQIVND (reference sequence). CDR3 bases: TGTGCCAGCCTCGGGGTCGGTGGTGAAAAACTGTTTTTT. It encodes CASLGVGGEKLFF.

There are a few counts of this clone. The chain couples TRBV9 to TRBJ2-7; 11 nucleotides agree with TRBD1. The CDR3 sequence is 15 residues long. Germline V gene lookup returns CDR1 SGDLS and CDR2 YYNGEE. V dropped 3 bases and J dropped 3; count of bases not matched to a gene: 5. The CDR3 sequence is CASSEGTGGFYEQYF. The CDR3 DNA is TGTGCCAGCAGCGAAGGGACAGGGGGTTTCTACGAGCAGTACTTC. Full variable domain (missing parts from reference TRBV9 and TRBJ2-7): DSGVTQTPKHLITATGQRVTLRCSPRSGDLSVYWYQQSLDQGLQFLIQYYNGEERAKGNILERFSAQQFPDLHSELNLSSLELGDSALYFCASSEGTGGFYEQYFGPGTRLTVT.